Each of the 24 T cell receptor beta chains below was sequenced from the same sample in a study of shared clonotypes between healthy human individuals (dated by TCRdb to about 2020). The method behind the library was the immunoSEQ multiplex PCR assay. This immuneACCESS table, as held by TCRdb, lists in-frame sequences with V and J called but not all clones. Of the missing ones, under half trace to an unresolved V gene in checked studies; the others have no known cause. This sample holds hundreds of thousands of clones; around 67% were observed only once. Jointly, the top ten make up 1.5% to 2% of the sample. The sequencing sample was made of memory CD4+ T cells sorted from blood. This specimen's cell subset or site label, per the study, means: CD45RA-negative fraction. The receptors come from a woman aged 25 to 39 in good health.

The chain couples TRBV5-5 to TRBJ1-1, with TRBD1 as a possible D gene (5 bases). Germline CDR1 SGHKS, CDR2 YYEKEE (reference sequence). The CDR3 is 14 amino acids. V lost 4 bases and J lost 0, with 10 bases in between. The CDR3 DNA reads TGTGCCAGCAGCCCCGGGACGGTGAACACTGAAGCTTTCTTT. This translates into CASSPGTVNTEAFF.

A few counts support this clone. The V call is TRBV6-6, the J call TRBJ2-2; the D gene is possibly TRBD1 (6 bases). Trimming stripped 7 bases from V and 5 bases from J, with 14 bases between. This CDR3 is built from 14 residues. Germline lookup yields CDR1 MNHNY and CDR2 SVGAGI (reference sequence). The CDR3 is CASTINRVTGELFF. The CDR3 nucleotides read TGTGCCAGCACAATCAACAGGGTTACCGGGGAGCTGTTTTTT.

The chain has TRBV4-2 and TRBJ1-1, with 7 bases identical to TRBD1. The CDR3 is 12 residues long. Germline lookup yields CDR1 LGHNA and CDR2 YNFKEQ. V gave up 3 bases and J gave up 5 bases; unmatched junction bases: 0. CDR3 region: CASSQTGTEAFF. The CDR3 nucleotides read TGTGCCAGCAGCCAGACAGGGACTGAAGCTTTCTTT.

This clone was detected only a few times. Here the CDR3 reads CSQSAGQGPQYF. Here the CDR3 DNA reads TGCAGCCAGTCAGCTGGTCAGGGCCCGCAGTATTTT. The chain links TRBV29-1 to TRBJ2-3; D is perhaps TRBD1 (5 bases). Germline-derived CDR1 and CDR2 are SQVTM and ANQGSEA. CDR3 length equals 12 residues. V lost 8 bases, J lost 10 bases, and 19 bases lay in between.

The CDR3 nucleotides read TGTGCCAGCAGAGAGAGCGGGAGTGGGTCCTACGAGCAGTACTTC. It translates to CASRESGSGSYEQYF. The chain is built from TRBV6-5 and TRBJ2-7; the match to TRBD2 covers 8 bases. CDR3 length equals 15 residues. Germline V CDR1 and CDR2: MNHEY, SVGAGI. V lost 6 bases, J lost 1 base, and 8 bases stayed unmatched.

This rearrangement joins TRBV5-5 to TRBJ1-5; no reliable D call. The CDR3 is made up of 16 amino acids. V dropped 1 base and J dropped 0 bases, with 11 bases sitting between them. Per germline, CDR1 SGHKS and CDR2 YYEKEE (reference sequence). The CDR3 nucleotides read TGTGCCAGCAGCTTGAGGGCAGCATATAGCAATCAGCCCCAGCATTTT. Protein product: CASSLRAAYSNQPQHF.

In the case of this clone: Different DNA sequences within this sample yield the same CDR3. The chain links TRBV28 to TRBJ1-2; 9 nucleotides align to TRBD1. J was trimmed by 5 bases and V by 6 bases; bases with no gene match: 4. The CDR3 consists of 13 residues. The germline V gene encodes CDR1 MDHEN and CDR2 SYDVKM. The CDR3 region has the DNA TGTGCCAGCAGCGAACAGGGGGCGTATGGCTACACCTTC. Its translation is CASSEQGAYGYTF.

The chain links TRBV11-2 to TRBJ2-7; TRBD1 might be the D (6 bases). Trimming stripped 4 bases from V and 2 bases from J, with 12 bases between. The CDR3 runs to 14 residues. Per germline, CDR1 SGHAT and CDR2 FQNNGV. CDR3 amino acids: CASSWTVRPYEQYF. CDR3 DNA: TGTGCCAGCAGCTGGACAGTTCGCCCCTACGAGCAGTACTTC.

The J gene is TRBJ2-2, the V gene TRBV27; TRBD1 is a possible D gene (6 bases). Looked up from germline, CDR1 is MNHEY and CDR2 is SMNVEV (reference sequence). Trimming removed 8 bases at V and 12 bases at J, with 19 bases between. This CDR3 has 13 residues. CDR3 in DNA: TGTGCCAGCGGTAGACAGGCCCCGGGGAAGCTGTTTTTT. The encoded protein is CASGRQAPGKLFF.

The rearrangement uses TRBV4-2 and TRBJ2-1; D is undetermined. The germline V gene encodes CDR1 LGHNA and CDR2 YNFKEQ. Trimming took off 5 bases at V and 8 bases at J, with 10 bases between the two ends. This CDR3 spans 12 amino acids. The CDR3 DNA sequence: TGTGCCAGCAGCAAAAGTGAATATGAGCAGTTCTTC. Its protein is CASSKSEYEQFF.

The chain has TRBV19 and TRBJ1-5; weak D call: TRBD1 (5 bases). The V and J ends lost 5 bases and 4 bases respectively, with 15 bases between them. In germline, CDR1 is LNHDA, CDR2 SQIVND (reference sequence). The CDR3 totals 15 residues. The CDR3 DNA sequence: TGTGCCAGTAGTTCGGACACCCGCTTTAATCAGCCCCAGCATTTT. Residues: CASSSDTRFNQPQHF.

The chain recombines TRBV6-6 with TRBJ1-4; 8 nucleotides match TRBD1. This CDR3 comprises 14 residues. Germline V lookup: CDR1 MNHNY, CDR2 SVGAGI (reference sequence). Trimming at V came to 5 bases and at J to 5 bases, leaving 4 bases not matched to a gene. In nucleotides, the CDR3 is TGTGCCAGCAGTCGGGACAGGCGAAATGAAAAACTGTTTTTT. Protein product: CASSRDRRNEKLFF.

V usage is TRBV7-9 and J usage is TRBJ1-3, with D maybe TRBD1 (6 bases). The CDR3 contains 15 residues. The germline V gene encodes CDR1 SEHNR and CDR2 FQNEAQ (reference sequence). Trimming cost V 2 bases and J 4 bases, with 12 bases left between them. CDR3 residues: CASSLRGGRGNTIYF. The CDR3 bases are TGTGCCAGCAGCTTAAGGGGGGGTAGAGGAAACACCATATATTTT.

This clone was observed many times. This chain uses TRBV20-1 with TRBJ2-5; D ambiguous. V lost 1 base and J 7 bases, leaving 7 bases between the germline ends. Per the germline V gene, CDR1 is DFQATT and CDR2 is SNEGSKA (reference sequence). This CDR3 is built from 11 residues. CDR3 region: CSARVPPTQYF. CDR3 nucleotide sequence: TGCAGTGCTAGAGTTCCTCCGACCCAGTACTTC.

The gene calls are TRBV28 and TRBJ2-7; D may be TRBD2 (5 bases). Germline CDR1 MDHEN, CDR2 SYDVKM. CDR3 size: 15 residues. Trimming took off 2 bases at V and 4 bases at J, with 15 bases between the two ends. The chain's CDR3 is CASSLEGWRSYEQYF. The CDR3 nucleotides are TGTGCCAGCAGTTTAGAGGGTTGGCGGTCTTACGAGCAGTACTTC.

This CDR3 reads CASSFDVFTRGGGSGELFF. CDR3 nucleotides: TGTGCCAGCAGTTTTGATGTGTTTACCAGGGGGGGCGGATCCGGGGAGCTGTTTTTT. The V and J genes are TRBV27 and TRBJ2-2, with D perhaps being TRBD1 or TRBD2 (7 bases each). CDR1 and CDR2 (germline): MNHEY, SMNVEV (reference sequence). The V and J ends lost 3 bases and 6 bases respectively, with 26 bases between them. This CDR3 is 19 amino acids long.

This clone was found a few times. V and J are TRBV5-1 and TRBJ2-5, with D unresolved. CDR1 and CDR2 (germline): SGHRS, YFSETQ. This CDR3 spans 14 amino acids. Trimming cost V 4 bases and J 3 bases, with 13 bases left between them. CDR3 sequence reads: CASSLVSLEETQYF. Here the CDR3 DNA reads TGCGCCAGCAGCCTCGTGAGTTTGGAAGAGACCCAGTACTTC.

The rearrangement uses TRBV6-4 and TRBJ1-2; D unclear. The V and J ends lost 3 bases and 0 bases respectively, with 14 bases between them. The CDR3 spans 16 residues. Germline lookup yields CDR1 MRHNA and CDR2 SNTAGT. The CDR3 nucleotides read TGTGCCAGCAGTGAACGTCGAGGTGAAGCTAACTATGGCTACACCTTC. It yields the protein CASSERRGEANYGYTF.

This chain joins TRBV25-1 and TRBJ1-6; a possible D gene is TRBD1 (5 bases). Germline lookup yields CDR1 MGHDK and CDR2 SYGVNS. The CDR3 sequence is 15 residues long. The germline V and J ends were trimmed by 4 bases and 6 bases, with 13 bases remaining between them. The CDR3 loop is CASSVRGSGNSPLHF. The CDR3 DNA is TGTGCCAGCAGTGTGAGGGGCTCTGGTAATTCACCCCTCCACTTT. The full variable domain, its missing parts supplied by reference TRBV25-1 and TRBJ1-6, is EADIYQTPRYLVIGTGKKITLECSQTMGHDKMYWYQQDPGMELHLIHYSYGVNSTEKGDLSSESTVSRIRTEHFPLTLESARPSHTSQYLCASSVRGSGNSPLHFGNGTRLTVT.

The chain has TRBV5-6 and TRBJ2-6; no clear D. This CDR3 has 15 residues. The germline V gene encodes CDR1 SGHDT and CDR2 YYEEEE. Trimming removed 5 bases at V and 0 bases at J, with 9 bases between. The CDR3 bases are TGTGCCAGCAGACTTCTGGTCTCTGGGGCCAACGTCCTGACTTTC. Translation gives CASRLLVSGANVLTF.

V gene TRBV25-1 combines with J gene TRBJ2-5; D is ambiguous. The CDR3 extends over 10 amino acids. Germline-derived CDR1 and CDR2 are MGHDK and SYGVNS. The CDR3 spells CATFQETQYF. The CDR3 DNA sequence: TGTGCGACCTTTCAAGAGACCCAGTACTTC.

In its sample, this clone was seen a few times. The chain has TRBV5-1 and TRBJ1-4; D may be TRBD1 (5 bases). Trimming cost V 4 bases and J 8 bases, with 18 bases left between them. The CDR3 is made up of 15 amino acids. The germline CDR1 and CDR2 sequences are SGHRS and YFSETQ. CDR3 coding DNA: TGCGCCAGCAGCACCGGACGCCAGGGTAGGGAAAAACTGTTTTTT. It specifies CASSTGRQGREKLFF.

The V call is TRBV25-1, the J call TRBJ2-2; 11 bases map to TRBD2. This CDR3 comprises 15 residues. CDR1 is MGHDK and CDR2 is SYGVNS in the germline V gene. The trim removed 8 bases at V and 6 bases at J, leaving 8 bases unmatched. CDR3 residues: CASGALAGVPGELFF. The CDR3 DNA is TGTGCCAGCGGCGCACTAGCGGGAGTACCCGGGGAGCTGTTTTTT. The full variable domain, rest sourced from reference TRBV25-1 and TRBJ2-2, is EADIYQTPRYLVIGTGKKITLECSQTMGHDKMYWYQQDPGMELHLIHYSYGVNSTEKGDLSSESTVSRIRTEHFPLTLESARPSHTSQYLCASGALAGVPGELFFGEGSRLTVL.

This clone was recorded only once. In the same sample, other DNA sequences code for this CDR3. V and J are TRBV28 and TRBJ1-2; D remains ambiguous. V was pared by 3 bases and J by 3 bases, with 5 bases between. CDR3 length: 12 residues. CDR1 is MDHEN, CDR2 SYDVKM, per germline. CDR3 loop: CASSFGYYGYTF. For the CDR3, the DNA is TGTGCCAGCAGTTTCGGGTACTATGGCTACACCTTC.